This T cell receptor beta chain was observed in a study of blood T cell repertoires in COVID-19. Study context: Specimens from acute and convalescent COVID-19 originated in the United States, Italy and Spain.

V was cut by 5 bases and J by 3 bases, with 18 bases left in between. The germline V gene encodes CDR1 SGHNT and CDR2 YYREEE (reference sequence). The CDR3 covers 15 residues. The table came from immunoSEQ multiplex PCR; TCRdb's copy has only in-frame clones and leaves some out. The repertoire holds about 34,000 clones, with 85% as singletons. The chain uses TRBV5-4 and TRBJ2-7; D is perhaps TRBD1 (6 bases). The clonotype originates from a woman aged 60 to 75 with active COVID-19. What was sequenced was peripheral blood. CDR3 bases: TGTGCCAGCAGTCATCGACAGGCCCAGGACTACGAGCAGTACTTC. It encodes CASSHRQAQDYEQYF.